The present T cell receptor beta chain was sequenced within a study of T cells in Graves' hyperthyroidism and ophthalmopathy. Researchers took RNA transcripts and amplified the TCR beta CDR3 regions from them. TCR CDR3 regions were first amplified by RT-PCR with HTBI primers. TCRdb processed the multiplex PCR reads anew with MiXCR; each CDR3 protein has one entry. The table includes 400,000 or so distinct CDR3 sequences, around 15% detected once. CDR1 MNHEY and CDR2 SMNVEV come from the germline V gene (reference sequence). The CDR3 covers 14 residues. This clonotype was seen more than once but under ten times. The junction departs from the called germline gene at one end, perhaps through a read error.

V and J are TRBV27 and TRBJ2-7, with TRBD1 matching over 9 bases. Input material: blood. The sequence came from a man aged 45-65 years with Graves' ophthalmopathy. The CDR3 loop is CASSLGTGTYGQYF. CDR3 bases: TGTGCCAGCAGTTTAGGGACAGGGACCTACGGGCAGTACTTC.